Below are 14 T cell receptor beta chains sequenced from a single sample in a study of T cells in localized non-small cell lung cancer. This table comes from immunoSEQ multiplex PCR, and its TCRdb copy is limited to in-frame clones, with some not included. The table includes 30,000 to 35,000 clones, roughly 93% detected once. This material consisted of peripheral blood, taken before any cancer treatment. The receptor source for this set is a female donor aged 60 or older with stage I lung adenocarcinoma.

The rearrangement links TRBV4-3 to TRBJ1-2, with D hard to call. The CDR3 length is 15 residues. Trimming pared 0 bases from V and 4 bases from J, leaving 12 bases between. Germline-derived CDR1 and CDR2 are LGHNA and YSLEER. CDR3 nucleotide sequence: TGCGCCAGCAGCCAAGATGGGGAGCGGGGCTATGGCTACACCTTC. Protein sequence: CASSQDGERGYGYTF.

The chain links TRBV28 to TRBJ2-7, with D hard to call. The V and J ends lost 6 bases and 6 bases respectively, with 12 bases between them. There are 12 residues in the CDR3. From germline, CDR1 is MDHEN and CDR2 SYDVKM. The CDR3: CASRSYLGEQYV. Written as DNA, the CDR3 is TGTGCCAGCAGGTCTTACTTAGGCGAGCAGTACGTC.

V and J are TRBV19 and TRBJ1-1, with D possibly matching TRBD1 (6 bases). This CDR3 comprises 14 residues. The V end was cut by 6 bases, the J end by 2 bases, with 13 bases between. Per the germline V gene, CDR1 is LNHDA and CDR2 is SQIVND (reference sequence). This CDR3 reads CASRLPGVNTEAFF. The CDR3 DNA follows: TGTGCCAGTAGGTTGCCAGGGGTTAACACTGAAGCTTTCTTT. Full variable domain (remainder filled in from reference TRBV19 and TRBJ1-1): DGGITQSPKYLFRKEGQNVTLSCEQNLNHDAMYWYRQDPGQGLRLIYYSQIVNDFQKGDIAEGYSVSREKKESFPLTVTSAQKNPTAFYLCASRLPGVNTEAFFGQGTRLTVV.

The V gene is TRBV7-9, the J gene TRBJ2-1; either TRBD1 or TRBD2 may fit D (5 bases each). The V gene lost 2 bases and the J gene lost 0 bases, with 8 bases spanning the gap. Looked up from germline, CDR1 is SEHNR and CDR2 is FQNEAQ (reference sequence). This CDR3 comprises 15 residues. The CDR3 here is CASSLTRGSYNEQFF. The CDR3 nucleotides are TGTGCCAGCAGCTTAACTAGGGGCTCCTACAATGAGCAGTTCTTC.

CDR3 sequence (DNA): TGTGCCAGTAGCAAGGCCTCGAGCAATCAGCCCCAGCATTTT. This codes for CASSKASSNQPQHF. The chain has TRBV19 and TRBJ1-5, with D hard to call. The CDR3 length is 14 residues. Per germline, CDR1 LNHDA and CDR2 SQIVND (reference sequence). V was clipped by 6 bases and J by 1 base, with 10 bases between them.

This clone was seen a few times. The genes are TRBV28 and TRBJ1-5; D remains ambiguous. This CDR3 comprises 16 residues. Between the trimmed V and J ends, which lost 4 bases and 2 bases, there was a span of 15 bases. Per germline, CDR1 MDHEN and CDR2 SYDVKM. Here the CDR3 DNA reads TGTGCCAGCAGTTCACCGACGGGTGGGGGCAATCAGCCCCAGCATTTT. Amino acids: CASSSPTGGGNQPQHF.

V is TRBV10-3 and J is TRBJ1-2; D is unclear. The CDR3 extends over 13 amino acids. Germline V gene data show CDR1 as ENHRY and CDR2 as SYGVKD. The V end was cut by 2 bases, the J end by 2 bases, with 6 bases between. The CDR3 bases are TGTGCCATCAGTGAGGACGGAAACTATGGCTACACCTTC. As protein: CAISEDGNYGYTF.

The chain recombines TRBV10-3 with TRBJ2-7, with D possibly matching TRBD2 (6 bases). Germline V lookup: CDR1 ENHRY, CDR2 SYGVKD. V lost 6 bases and J 6 bases, leaving 9 bases between the germline ends. The CDR3 spans 11 residues. Written as DNA, the CDR3 is TGTGCCATCAGGGCGGAGGGCGAGCAGTACTTC. Translating gives CAIRAEGEQYF.

The gene calls are TRBV25-1 and TRBJ2-2, with TRBD1 identical over 8 bases. The CDR3 spans 17 residues. Germline CDR1 reads MGHDK; CDR2 reads SYGVNS. Unmatched junction bases numbered 13, after V lost 4 bases and J lost 6 bases. The CDR3 DNA is TGTGCCAGCAGTGCTCCCTGGGGCAGGGGGCAAGCCGGGGAGCTGTTTTTT. Protein product: CASSAPWGRGQAGELFF.

The chain combines TRBV4-3 with TRBJ2-6, with 10 bases aligning to TRBD2. Germline V gene sequence: CDR1 LGHNA, CDR2 YSLEER. The CDR3 loop spans 18 amino acids. Trimming removed 0 bases from V and 3 bases from J; junction bases left unmatched: 5. The CDR3 bases are TGCGCCAGCAGCCAAGAAAGCGGGAGGGCATATGGGGCCAACGTCCTGACTTTC. It yields the protein CASSQESGRAYGANVLTF.

This sequence joins TRBV7-9 and TRBJ2-5, with no clear D. The J call may be faulty, since TRBJ2-7 better matches the DNA end. Germline CDR1 reads SEHNR; CDR2 reads FQNEAQ (reference sequence). The CDR3 loop spans 12 amino acids. The CDR3: CASSLATYEQYF. The DNA of the CDR3 is TGTGCCAGCAGCTTAGCTACCTACGAGCAGTACTTC.

The chain couples TRBV9 to TRBJ2-1; 9 bases match TRBD1. The V gene's germline CDR1 is SGDLS and CDR2 YYNGEE. This CDR3 is 16 amino acids long. The ends lost 0 bases at V and 8 bases at J; junction bases unmatched: 9. CDR3 DNA sequence: TGTGCCAGCAGCGTAGAGGGACAGGGTTTTTTGGATGAGCAGTTCTTC. Protein: CASSVEGQGFLDEQFF. Full variable domain (remainder filled in from reference TRBV9 and TRBJ2-1): DSGVTQTPKHLITATGQRVTLRCSPRSGDLSVYWYQQSLDQGLQFLIQYYNGEERAKGNILERFSAQQFPDLHSELNLSSLELGDSALYFCASSVEGQGFLDEQFFGPGTRLTVL.

The chain is built from TRBV11-3 and TRBJ2-3; D remains ambiguous. Trimming took off 1 base at V and 1 base at J, with 12 bases between the two ends. The CDR3 is made up of 16 amino acids. The germline V gene encodes CDR1 SGHNT and CDR2 YENEEA. CDR3 amino acids: CASSLGSRKGTDTQYF. The DNA of the CDR3 is TGTGCCAGCAGCTTAGGATCTAGAAAGGGCACAGATACGCAGTATTTT.

This chain links TRBV10-3 with TRBJ2-5, with a possible D match to TRBD2 (6 bases). This CDR3 contains 13 residues. V lost 7 bases and J lost 2, with 11 bases in between. The germline CDR1 and CDR2 sequences are ENHRY and SYGVKD. The CDR3: CAITPGLQETQYF. CDR3 bases: TGTGCCATCACCCCGGGACTGCAAGAGACCCAGTACTTC.